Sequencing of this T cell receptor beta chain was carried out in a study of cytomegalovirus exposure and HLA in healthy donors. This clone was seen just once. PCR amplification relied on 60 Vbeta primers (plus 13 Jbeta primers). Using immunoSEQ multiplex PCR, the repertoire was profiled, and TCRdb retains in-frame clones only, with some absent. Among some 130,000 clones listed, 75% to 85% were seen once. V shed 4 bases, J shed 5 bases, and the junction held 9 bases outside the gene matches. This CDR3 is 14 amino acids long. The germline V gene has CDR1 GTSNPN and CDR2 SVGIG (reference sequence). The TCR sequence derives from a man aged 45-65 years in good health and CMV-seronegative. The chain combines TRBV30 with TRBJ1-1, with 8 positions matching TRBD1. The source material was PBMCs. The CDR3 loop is CAWTRTGLKTEAFF. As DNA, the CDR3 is TGTGCCTGGACCCGGACAGGGCTTAAAACTGAAGCTTTCTTT.